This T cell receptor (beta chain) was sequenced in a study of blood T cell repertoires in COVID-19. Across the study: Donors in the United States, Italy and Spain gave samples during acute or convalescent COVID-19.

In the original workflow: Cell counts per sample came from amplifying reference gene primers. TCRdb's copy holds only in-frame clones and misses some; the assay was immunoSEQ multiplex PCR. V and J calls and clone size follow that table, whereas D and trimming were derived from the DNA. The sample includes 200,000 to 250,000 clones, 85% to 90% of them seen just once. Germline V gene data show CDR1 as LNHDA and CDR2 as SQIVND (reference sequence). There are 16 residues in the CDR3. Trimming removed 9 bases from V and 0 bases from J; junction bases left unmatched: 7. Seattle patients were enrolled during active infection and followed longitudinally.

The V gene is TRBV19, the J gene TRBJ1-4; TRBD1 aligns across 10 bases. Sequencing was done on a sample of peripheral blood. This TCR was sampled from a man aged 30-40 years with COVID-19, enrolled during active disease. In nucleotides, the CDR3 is TGTGCCAGCCGGGACAGGGGAGGCTCAACTAATGAAAAACTGTTTTTT. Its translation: CASRDRGGSTNEKLFF.